This T cell receptor beta chain was identified during a study of siplizumab effects on memory and regulatory T cells. Study results and limitations: Only a minority of proliferating CD4+ or CD8+ clones had an assignable naive or memory phenotype, with roughly 75-97% lacking one. Suppression by proliferating Tregs derived from siplizumab cultures was not verified. Siplizumab produced a significant reduction in alloreactive sequences that were traceable to unstimulated CD4+ memory cells. The study found naive T cells seemingly more diverse than memory cells and seemingly major alloresponse contributors.

For this clone: The target antigen is unknown.

The trim removed 5 bases at V and 0 bases at J, leaving 8 bases unmatched. This CDR3 is built from 17 residues. The germline V gene encodes CDR1 PRHDT and CDR2 FYEKMQ (reference sequence). Measured with immunoSEQ multiplex PCR; TCRdb has only the in-frame clones, and not every one. Of 95,000 to 100,000 clones in the sample, over 90% were seen once. The V and J genes are TRBV13 and TRBJ2-2; TRBD2 matches 8 bases. Material: non-Treg CD4+ T cells sorted from blood. This receptor was obtained from a human donor in good health. This CDR3 is CASSRQISGANTGELFF. The CDR3 region has the DNA TGTGCCAGCAGCCGGCAGATTAGCGGGGCGAACACCGGGGAGCTGTTTTTT.